The 7 T cell receptor beta chains reported below all come from one sample, sequenced in a study of cytomegalovirus exposure and HLA in healthy donors. The PCR was carried out with 60 Vbeta primers and 13 Jbeta primers. Using immunoSEQ multiplex PCR, the repertoire was profiled, and TCRdb retains in-frame clones only, with some absent. The repertoire consists of more than 100,000 clones, with about two thirds occurring once and the leading ten covering roughly 8.2%. Specimen: PBMCs. The receptors come from a woman aged 40 to 49 in good health and CMV-seropositive.

The chain recombines TRBV18 with TRBJ1-5; 7 bases are a match to TRBD1. The CDR3 loop spans 14 amino acids. Trimming at V came to 6 bases and at J to 2 bases, leaving 4 bases not matched to a gene. Germline loops: CDR1 KGHSH, CDR2 LQKENI. CDR3 region: CASSPDRGNQPQHF. The CDR3 DNA reads TGTGCCAGCTCGCCAGACAGGGGCAATCAGCCCCAGCATTTT.

This clone occurred a few times. The chain carries TRBV9 and TRBJ1-4, with 8 bases that match TRBD1. Germline trimming cut 3 bases from V and 3 bases from J; bases unmatched to any gene: 4. This CDR3 region has 15 residues. Per the germline V gene, CDR1 is SGDLS and CDR2 is YYNGEE. CDR3 coding DNA: TGTGCCAGCAGCGGACCGGGACAGGCTAATGAAAAACTGTTTTTT. Its protein product is CASSGPGQANEKLFF. Filled out from reference TRBV9 and TRBJ1-4, the complete variable domain reads DSGVTQTPKHLITATGQRVTLRCSPRSGDLSVYWYQQSLDQGLQFLIQYYNGEERAKGNILERFSAQQFPDLHSELNLSSLELGDSALYFCASSGPGQANEKLFFGSGTQLSVL.

The chain recombines TRBV7-3 with TRBJ1-1, with D perhaps matching TRBD1 (5 bases). The CDR3 consists of 13 residues. Germline CDR1 reads SGHTA; CDR2 reads FQGTGA. V lost 1 base and J lost 5, with 8 bases in between. For the CDR3, the DNA is TGTGCCAGCAGCTTAATGGGGGGTACTGAAGCTTTCTTT. Translated: CASSLMGGTEAFF.

The V call is TRBV2, the J call TRBJ2-5, with 8 nucleotides matching TRBD1. The trim removed 8 bases at V and 2 bases at J, leaving 10 bases unmatched. The V gene's germline CDR1 is SNHLY and CDR2 FYNNEI. The CDR3 totals 15 residues. In nucleotides, the CDR3 is TGTGCCAGCTTTATTCGACAGGGGTCACAAGAGACCCAGTACTTC. This translates into CASFIRQGSQETQYF.

The chain has TRBV10-3 and TRBJ1-5, with 9 bases identical to TRBD1. This CDR3 region has 14 residues. Per germline, CDR1 ENHRY and CDR2 SYGVKD. V was pared by 4 bases and J by 6 bases, with 4 bases of the junction left unmatched. Written as DNA, the CDR3 is TGTGCCATCAGTGGACAGGGGGGGGGTCAGCCCCAGCATTTT. Translating gives CAISGQGGGQPQHF.

This clone was observed once. The chain uses TRBV25-1 and TRBJ2-2, with 10 bases aligning to TRBD1. This CDR3 has 15 residues. CDR1 MGHDK and CDR2 SYGVNS come from the germline V gene. The junction had 6 bases not matched to a gene; V was cut back by 6 bases and J by 5 bases. The CDR3: CASRSGTGETGELFF. CDR3 nucleotides: TGTGCCAGCAGGTCCGGGACAGGGGAAACCGGGGAGCTGTTTTTT.

This clone was found once. CDR3 residues: CASRGEYANTEAFF. In DNA, the CDR3 is TGCGCCAGCAGGGGCGAGTACGCGAACACTGAAGCTTTCTTT. The rearrangement joins TRBV10-2 to TRBJ1-1; D remains unclear. V was clipped by 6 bases and J by 1 base, with 12 bases between them. Germline CDR1 and CDR2: WSHSY and SAAADI. This CDR3 has 14 amino acids.